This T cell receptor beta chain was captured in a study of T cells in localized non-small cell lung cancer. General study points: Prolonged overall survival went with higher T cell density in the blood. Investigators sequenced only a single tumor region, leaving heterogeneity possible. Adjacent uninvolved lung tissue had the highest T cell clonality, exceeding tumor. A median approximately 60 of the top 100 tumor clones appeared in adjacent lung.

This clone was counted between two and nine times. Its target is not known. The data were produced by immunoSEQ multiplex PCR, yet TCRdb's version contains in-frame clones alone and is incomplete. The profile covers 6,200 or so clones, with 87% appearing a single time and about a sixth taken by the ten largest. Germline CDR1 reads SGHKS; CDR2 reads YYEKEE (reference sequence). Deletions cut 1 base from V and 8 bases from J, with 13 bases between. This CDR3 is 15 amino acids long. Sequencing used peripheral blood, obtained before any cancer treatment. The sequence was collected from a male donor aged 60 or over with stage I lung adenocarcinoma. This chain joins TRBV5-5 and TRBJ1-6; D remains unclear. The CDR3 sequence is CASSLWEGNYSPLHF. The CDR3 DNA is TGTGCCAGCAGCTTGTGGGAGGGAAACTATTCACCCCTCCACTTT. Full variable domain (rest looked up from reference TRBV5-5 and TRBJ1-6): DAGVTQSPTHLIKTRGQQVTLRCSPISGHKSVSWYQQVLGQGPQFIFQYYEKEERGRGNFPDRFSARQFPNYSSELNVNALLLGDSALYLCASSLWEGNYSPLHFGNGTRLTVT.